Included here is one T cell receptor beta chain sequence, with context. Its antigen is currently unknown. The source of the sample is a study of a mutant IDH1 vaccine in newly diagnosed glioma. Described time point: week 5, during vaccination. Mutant IDH1 20-mer peptide, at 300 ug, made up each vaccine dose, with topical imiquimod. Germline assignment: CDR1 ENHRY and CDR2 SYGVKD. The length of the CDR3 is 14 residues. The V and J ends lost 3 bases and 8 bases respectively, with 16 bases between them. Using immunoSEQ multiplex PCR, the repertoire was profiled, and TCRdb retains in-frame clones only, with some absent. The profile covers over 30,000 clones, with roughly four fifths appearing a single time and approximately 25% taken by the ten largest.

Sequencing was performed on PBMCs, taken from a glioma patient whose treatment included an IDH1 peptide vaccine. The rearrangement links TRBV10-3 to TRBJ1-1, with D hard to call. The sequence came from a man aged 25 to 45 with glioma. The CDR3 nucleotides are TGTGCCATCAGTGATCTCGAGTCGCAGCAAGAAGCTTTCTTT. Translating it yields CAISDLESQQEAFF.